One T cell receptor (beta chain) is described in this entry. Its specificity is unknown. This entry is derived from a study of shared clonotypes between healthy human individuals. The study, taken as a whole, reports: Compared with memory subsets, naive subsets generally had larger estimated richness. The generation probabilities recorded for non-shared clonotypes fell below those of clonotypes shared by all four donors. The researchers took only blood, and tissue repertoires probably look different.

The junction had 8 bases not matched to a gene; V was cut back by 1 base and J by 1 base. The germline V gene encodes CDR1 MNHEY and CDR2 SMNVEV (reference sequence). The CDR3 covers 18 residues. At deep level, the assay was performed. Clones were sequenced by immunoSEQ multiplex PCR, and TCRdb holds only the in-frame ones, with some missing. Of fewer than 2.5 million clones in the sample, roughly 93% were seen once. Source material: naive CD4+ T cells from PBMCs. Subset indicated: CD45RA+ positively selected. The receptor was derived from a man between 18 and 35 years old in good health. Some clones in this sample may be carry-over from other donors' samples. V gene TRBV27 combines with J gene TRBJ2-3; 10 bases fit TRBD1. The CDR3 bases are TGTGCCAGCAGTTTATTCCCCTCCGGGACAGGGGGCACAGATACGCAGTATTTT. It codes for CASSLFPSGTGGTDTQYF.